These 24 T cell receptor beta chains came from one sample sequenced in a study of T-cell memory formation after mild COVID-19. Each CDR3 protein is one row after TCRdb ran MiXCR on the 5' RACE reads. This sample has 470,000 or so distinct CDR3 sequences, with around 25% found just once. Sequenced input: PBMCs or a T cell subset sorted from them (not recorded which). The receptor source for this set is an adult woman who had mild COVID-19 (a few samples of this study predate the infection). Cell type and time point are not known.

V usage is TRBV11-2 and J usage is TRBJ2-1; 8 bases match TRBD2. The ends lost 4 bases at V and 7 bases at J; junction bases unmatched: 15. This CDR3 is built from 17 residues. The germline gives CDR1 SGHAT, CDR2 FQNNGV. The CDR3, as DNA: TGTGCCAGCAGCTACTTAGCGGGGAGGGGCCTAGGGAATGAGCAGTTCTTC. Its translation: CASSYLAGRGLGNEQFF.

Only one count was recorded for this clonotype. The chain combines TRBV27 with TRBJ1-6; tentatively, D is TRBD1 (6 bases). Germline V gene sequence: CDR1 MNHEY, CDR2 SMNVEV (reference sequence). This CDR3 contains 16 residues. V dropped 2 bases and J dropped 6 bases, with 14 bases sitting between them. The DNA of the CDR3 is TGTGCCAGCAGTTTAAGGGGGGCTTGGGGTAATTCACCCCTCCACTTT. It codes for CASSLRGAWGNSPLHF.

The rearrangement joins TRBV6-6 to TRBJ1-2, with 8 positions matching TRBD1. CDR1 and CDR2 from the germline V gene are MNHNY and SVGAGI (reference sequence). The CDR3 consists of 11 residues. V was pared by 2 bases and J by 11 bases, with 1 base of the junction left unmatched. The CDR3 loop reads CASSYGQGYTF. The DNA for the CDR3 is TGTGCCAGCAGTTACGGACAGGGTTACACCTTC.

This clonotype was detected a few times. The chain combines TRBV7-3 with TRBJ2-2; D is unresolved. The CDR3 covers 14 residues. The V and J ends lost 4 bases and 2 bases respectively, with 8 bases between them. Germline assignment: CDR1 SGHTA and CDR2 FQGTGA. CDR3 region: CASSSRGNTGELFF. CDR3 bases: TGTGCCAGCAGCTCACGCGGAAACACCGGGGAGCTGTTTTTT.

At least ten counts were recorded for this clonotype. The chain has TRBV5-1 and TRBJ1-6; D is unclear. The germline CDR1 and CDR2 sequences are SGHRS and YFSETQ. V was trimmed by 4 bases and J by 9 bases, leaving 11 bases between them. The CDR3 extends over 13 amino acids. The CDR3 sequence: CASSPGSLSPLHF. The CDR3 region has the DNA TGCGCCAGCAGCCCGGGATCACTTTCACCCCTCCACTTT.

This clonotype occurred many times. V usage is TRBV10-3 and J usage is TRBJ2-5; either TRBD1 or TRBD2 may supply D (5 bases each). The CDR3 has 14 amino acids. V shed 2 bases and J shed 5 bases, with 12 bases lying between them. Germline CDR1 and CDR2: ENHRY and SYGVKD. CDR3 loop: CAISEGGSGETQYF. CDR3 in DNA: TGTGCCATCAGTGAGGGGGGAAGCGGCGAGACCCAGTACTTC.

This clonotype was picked up one time. J is TRBJ2-1 and V is TRBV9; 10 bases fit TRBD2. Per germline, CDR1 SGDLS and CDR2 YYNGEE. The CDR3 extends over 16 amino acids. Trimming removed 2 bases from V and 4 bases from J; junction bases left unmatched: 6. The CDR3: CASSVGSGRAYNEQFF. In DNA form, the CDR3 reads TGTGCCAGCAGCGTTGGAAGCGGGAGGGCTTACAATGAGCAGTTCTTC.

The V call is TRBV20-1, the J call TRBJ2-5; D gene ambiguous. V was shortened by 0 bases and J by 7 bases, with 12 bases between the two germline ends. The germline V gene has CDR1 DFQATT and CDR2 SNEGSKA (reference sequence). The CDR3 is made up of 13 amino acids. The chain's CDR3 is CSARDLTHGTQYF. The CDR3, as DNA: TGCAGTGCTAGAGATCTAACCCACGGGACCCAGTACTTC.

CDR3 DNA: TGTGCCAGCAGTGCGAGAAGTAGCGGGATAATAGAGCAGTTCTTC. This gives the protein CASSARSSGIIEQFF. The genes are TRBV6-1 and TRBJ2-1; TRBD2 matches 8 bases. V shed 4 bases and J 10 bases; nucleotides not matched to a gene: 12. Germline V CDR1 and CDR2: MNHNS, SASEGT. The CDR3 runs to 15 residues.

The chain recombines TRBV24-1 with TRBJ2-5; TRBD1 matches at 9 bases. The germline CDR1 and CDR2 sequences are KGHDR and SFDVKD. V shed 3 bases and J 3 bases; nucleotides not matched to a gene: 4. This CDR3 contains 15 residues. CDR3 DNA sequence: TGTGCCACCAGTGATCCGGGACAGGGTAAAGAGACCCAGTACTTC. It encodes CATSDPGQGKETQYF.

Only a few counts were recorded for this clonotype. V usage is TRBV12-3 or TRBV12-4 and J usage is TRBJ2-3; no reliable D call. The CDR3 length is 15 residues. Trimming cost V 6 bases and J 6 bases, with 19 bases left between them. Written as DNA, the CDR3 is TGTGCCAGCAGCCATCGACCCCCTGCACAGGATACGCAGTATTTT. Its protein product is CASSHRPPAQDTQYF.

The V and J genes are TRBV4-2 and TRBJ2-1; D is possibly TRBD1 (5 bases). Germline V gene data show CDR1 as LGHNA and CDR2 as YNFKEQ. V lost 4 bases, J lost 0 bases, and 13 bases lay in between. The CDR3 contains 16 residues. DNA for the CDR3: TGTGCCAGCAGCCCAGACAGAACCAGCTCCTACAATGAGCAGTTCTTC. This encodes CASSPDRTSSYNEQFF.

V gene TRBV5-1 combines with J gene TRBJ2-5; 11 nucleotides line up with TRBD1. The V and J ends lost 4 bases and 7 bases, in that order; junction bases with no gene match: 3. Germline V gene data show CDR1 as SGHRS and CDR2 as YFSETQ. The CDR3 has 13 residues. CDR3 sequence reads: CASSMGQGGTQYF. In DNA form, the CDR3 reads TGCGCCAGCAGCATGGGACAGGGGGGGACCCAGTACTTC.

This clonotype has only a few counts. The V and J genes are TRBV24-1 and TRBJ2-5, with 9 bases identical to TRBD1. Germline V lookup: CDR1 KGHDR, CDR2 SFDVKD. V trimming: 4 bases; J trimming: 5 bases; junction bases outside the gene matches: 13. The CDR3 runs 17 residues. CDR3 DNA sequence: TGTGCCACCAGTGACCCTCGACAGGGGGTTTTTGGGGAGACCCAGTACTTC. It translates to CATSDPRQGVFGETQYF.

This clonotype turned up a few times. The rearrangement joins TRBV6-5 to TRBJ2-3, with 8 bases fitting TRBD1. The germline V gene has CDR1 MNHEY and CDR2 SVGAGI. This CDR3 comprises 15 residues. The ends lost 2 bases at V and 2 bases at J; junction bases unmatched: 3. The CDR3 bases are TGTGCCAGCAGTTACGACAGGGGCTCCACAGATACGCAGTATTTT. Translating gives CASSYDRGSTDTQYF.

The rearrangement uses TRBV19 and TRBJ1-5; TRBD1 is a possible D gene (5 bases). Germline loops: CDR1 LNHDA, CDR2 SQIVND (reference sequence). CDR3 length: 15 residues. V was pared by 6 bases and J by 0 bases, with 12 bases between. CDR3 in amino acids: CASRGTAYSNQPQHF. The CDR3 region has the DNA TGTGCCAGTAGAGGGACGGCTTATAGCAATCAGCCCCAGCATTTT.

This clonotype has just a few counts. The chain recombines TRBV6-2 or TRBV6-3 with TRBJ2-7; D remains ambiguous. CDR1 is MNHEY and CDR2 is SVGEGT in the germline V gene. The CDR3 consists of 16 residues. V gave up 5 bases and J gave up 1 base, with 18 bases separating them. The CDR3 coding sequence is TGTGCCAGCAGTCGATTCATCATAGGACCATCCTACGAGCAGTACTTC. Its translation: CASSRFIIGPSYEQYF.

This clonotype was counted only a few times. The chain combines TRBV7-9 with TRBJ2-7; D tentatively reads TRBD1 or TRBD2 (5 bases each). Trimming cost V 2 bases and J 3 bases, with 14 bases left between them. This CDR3 spans 15 amino acids. The germline V gene has CDR1 SEHNR and CDR2 FQNEAQ (reference sequence). CDR3 DNA: TGTGCCAGCAGCTTAAAGGGGAGAAACCTCTACGAGCAGTACTTC. Protein: CASSLKGRNLYEQYF.

The rearrangement links TRBV2 to TRBJ2-7, with 10 nucleotides matching TRBD1. CDR1 and CDR2 from the germline V gene are SNHLY and FYNNEI. CDR3 length: 15 amino acids. V shed 7 bases and J 5 bases; nucleotides not matched to a gene: 11. As DNA, the CDR3 is TGTGCCAGCATTTGGGACAGGGGTTACGTGAACGAGCAGTACTTC. This sequence encodes CASIWDRGYVNEQYF.

The CDR3 is CASSPGPGGQGYTF. The CDR3 nucleotides read TGTGCCAGCAGCCCCGGCCCCGGAGGGCAGGGCTACACCTTC. V is TRBV6-5 and J is TRBJ1-2, with no clear D. V was trimmed by 6 bases and J by 8 bases, leaving 19 bases between them. From germline, CDR1 is MNHEY and CDR2 SVGAGI. This CDR3 comprises 14 residues.

This chain connects TRBV15 to TRBJ1-4; D unresolved. The CDR3 contains 16 residues. Germline CDR1 LNHNV, CDR2 YYDKDF (reference sequence). V was shortened by 0 bases and J by 6 bases, with 14 bases between the two germline ends. The CDR3 is CATSRDLRTPHEKLFF. Written as DNA, the CDR3 is TGTGCCACCAGCAGAGATCTGAGGACGCCCCATGAAAAACTGTTTTTT.

V and J are TRBV12-3 or TRBV12-4 and TRBJ1-3, with D hard to call. V gave up 4 bases and J gave up 2 bases, with 18 bases separating them. This CDR3 has 17 residues. In nucleotides, the CDR3 is TGTGCCAGCAGTTCCTCCCTGGGGAGACGGCCTGGAAACACCATATATTTT. Translating gives CASSSSLGRRPGNTIYF.

The chain links TRBV4-2 to TRBJ2-1; D may be TRBD1 (6 bases). Germline loops: CDR1 LGHNA, CDR2 YNFKEQ. This CDR3 has 17 amino acids. Deletions cut 1 base from V and 8 bases from J, with 21 bases between. The CDR3 sequence is CASSQGPQGTGTDEQFF. The CDR3 bases are TGTGCCAGCAGCCAAGGCCCACAGGGAACGGGTACGGATGAGCAGTTCTTC.

The chain has TRBV4-1 and TRBJ2-2, with 7 nucleotides matching TRBD2. J was trimmed by 1 base and V by 3 bases; bases with no gene match: 8. The CDR3 runs 17 residues. Germline lookup yields CDR1 MGHRA and CDR2 YSYEKL. DNA for the CDR3: TGCGCCAGCAGCCATTCCGGGACTATTGAGAACACCGGGGAGCTGTTTTTT. It specifies CASSHSGTIENTGELFF.